This T cell receptor beta chain was sequenced for a study of blood T cells in healthy people across ages. Note on this clonotype: What it binds is unknown. One junction end does not reproduce the germline sequence, and a read error may be involved.

Study-wide findings and caveats: TCR beta diversity per million T cells fell roughly linearly with age. A greater number of naive CD4+ cells and higher diversity distinguished long-lived donors from aged donors.

The use of a sample-barcoded 5' primer and a J-beta primer mix characterized a second PCR of about 7 to 12 cycles. TCRdb analysed the 5' RACE reads with MiXCR anew, one entry per CDR3 protein. Of about 620,000 distinct CDR3 sequences detected, 21% appear once; the ten largest clones hold roughly 3.7%. CDR1 and CDR2 (germline): MNHEY, SMNVEV (reference sequence). This CDR3 has 13 residues. V is TRBV27 and J is TRBJ2-5; 7 nucleotides agree with TRBD1. Sample: blood. The clonotype was recovered from a man in his 70s in good health. DNA of the CDR3: TGTACCAGCAGTCCTCGGACAGGAGTGACCCAGTACTTC. It translates to CTSSPRTGVTQYF.